This TCR beta chain originates from a study of T cells in Graves' hyperthyroidism and ophthalmopathy. Across the study: Before any treatment, at initial diagnosis, peripheral blood was collected.

RNA transcripts yielded amplified TCR beta CDR3 regions. First-round RT-PCR with HTBI primers amplified the TCR CDR3 region. TCRdb processed the multiplex PCR reads anew with MiXCR; each CDR3 protein has one entry. The sample carries 550,000 to 700,000 distinct CDR3 sequences, under 15% recorded once. Study-wide findings and caveats: Most thyroid clonotypes expanded above 0.001 were also detected in blood.

Per the germline V gene, CDR1 is ENHRY and CDR2 is SYGVKD. The CDR3 covers 12 residues. The germline V and J ends were trimmed by 4 bases and 2 bases, with 4 bases remaining between them. Regarding this clonotype: The antigen is undetermined.

Ophthalmopathy patients had moderate-to-severe active disease, CAS ≥3, NOSPECS ≥4, and disease duration under 3 months. Material for sequencing was blood. The V gene is TRBV10-3, the J gene TRBJ2-3; D remains ambiguous. The sequence was obtained from a woman between 35 and 50 years old with Graves' ophthalmopathy. The CDR3, as DNA: TGTGCCATCAGTGCGAACACAGATACGCAGTATTTT. As protein: CAISANTDTQYF.